These 20 T cell receptor beta chains originate from one sample sequenced in a study of Ad26.COV2.S vaccination and SARS-CoV-2 variants. Noted treatment: 15 to 20 received Ad26.COV2.S at low or high dose, single or two shots; a few received placebo; per-sample allocation not given. The investigators took samples on day 63 after the first vaccine or placebo injection. TCRdb's table, derived via immunoSEQ multiplex PCR, lists solely in-frame clones and lacks some. The sample carries about 500,000 clones, about 88% recorded once. Source: peripheral blood, taken in a trial of Ad26.COV2.S vaccine versus placebo. The receptor source for this set is a person aged 18-60 years who received the Ad26.COV2.S COVID-19 vaccine or a placebo.

J is TRBJ2-5 and V is TRBV27; 13 nucleotides match TRBD2. The CDR3 is made up of 15 amino acids. Per germline, CDR1 MNHEY and CDR2 SMNVEV (reference sequence). V was clipped by 4 bases and J by 6 bases; unmatched bases: 5. CDR3 bases: TGTGCCAGCAGTTCTATGACTAGCGGGAGGAAGACCCAGTACTTC. It translates to CASSSMTSGRKTQYF.

The J gene is TRBJ2-3, the V gene TRBV20-1; 9 bases map to TRBD2. In germline, CDR1 is DFQATT, CDR2 SNEGSKA (reference sequence). The CDR3 totals 14 residues. With V trimmed by 3 bases and J by 7 bases, 8 bases remained unmatched. CDR3 sequence: CSASRASGANTQYF. The CDR3 nucleotides read TGCAGTGCTAGTAGGGCTAGCGGGGCAAATACGCAGTATTTT.

The chain recombines TRBV3-1 (or the pseudogene TRBV3-2) with TRBJ2-1, with TRBD1 identical over 8 bases. Germline CDR1 is LGHDT and CDR2 is YNNKEL (reference sequence). CDR3 length equals 15 residues. Trimming at V came to 7 bases and at J to 0 bases, leaving 5 bases not matched to a gene. CDR3: CASTWDRSSYNEQFF. CDR3 DNA sequence: TGTGCCAGCACCTGGGACAGGAGCTCCTACAATGAGCAGTTCTTC.

The chain couples TRBV5-8 to TRBJ1-2; D ambiguous. Trimming shortened V by 4 bases and J by 5 bases, and 9 bases separated the two germline ends. The CDR3 runs 12 residues. Germline V lookup: CDR1 SGHTS, CDR2 YDEGEE. The CDR3 DNA is TGTGCCAGCAGCCAATCCAGATATGGCTACACCTTC. Its protein is CASSQSRYGYTF.

The V call is TRBV28, the J call TRBJ2-7; TRBD1 or TRBD2 may be the D gene (5 bases each). The CDR3 covers 15 residues. Trimming cost V 7 bases and J 2 bases, with 18 bases left between them. CDR1 is MDHEN and CDR2 is SYDVKM in the germline V gene. CDR3 sequence (DNA): TGTGCCAGCACCAAGAGGGGAACCGGCGCCTACGAGCAGTACTTC. Translation gives CASTKRGTGAYEQYF.

The gene calls are TRBV18 and TRBJ1-4; 7 positions agree with TRBD1. The CDR3 is 15 amino acids. Germline V CDR1 and CDR2: KGHSH, LQKENI. With V trimmed by 3 bases and J by 5 bases, 6 bases remained unmatched. The CDR3: CASSPGDSLNEKLFF. In nucleotides, the CDR3 is TGTGCCAGCTCACCTGGGGACAGCCTGAATGAAAAACTGTTTTTT.

The J gene is TRBJ1-5, the V gene TRBV28; D gene uncertain. In germline, CDR1 is MDHEN, CDR2 SYDVKM. CDR3 size: 13 residues. The V gene lost 6 bases and the J gene lost 4 bases, with 10 bases spanning the gap. The CDR3 here is CASRSPNNQPQHF. CDR3 DNA sequence: TGTGCCAGCAGATCCCCAAATAATCAGCCCCAGCATTTT.

The rearrangement uses TRBV4-3 and TRBJ2-3, with D tentatively TRBD2 (5 bases). Germline V lookup: CDR1 LGHNA, CDR2 YSLEER. The CDR3 runs 16 residues. Trimming removed 3 bases at V and 8 bases at J, with 21 bases between. The CDR3, as DNA: TGCGCCAGCAGCCAGCCAGCGGTACCCCTAGTTGGTACGCAGTATTTT. It yields the protein CASSQPAVPLVGTQYF.

The rearrangement links TRBV12-3 or TRBV12-4 to TRBJ1-2; no reliable D call. V gave up 7 bases and J gave up 4 bases, with 7 bases separating them. The CDR3 length is 11 residues. As DNA, the CDR3 is TGTGCCAGCAAAGAAAGCTATGGCTACACCTTC. The encoded protein is CASKESYGYTF.

The chain links TRBV6-6 to TRBJ1-3, with D hard to call. Germline lookup yields CDR1 MNHNY and CDR2 SVGAGI (reference sequence). This CDR3 comprises 15 residues. The V end was cut by 5 bases, the J end by 3 bases, with 14 bases between. In nucleotides, the CDR3 is TGTGCCAGCAGTGAGGTTCAGCGCTATGGAAACACCATATATTTT. Amino acids: CASSEVQRYGNTIYF.

This clone was detected only a few times. The CDR3 nucleotides are TGTGCCAGCAGCTTACAGACCTACGAGCAGTACTTC. Amino acid sequence: CASSLQTYEQYF. The rearrangement links TRBV7-9 to TRBJ2-7, with D unclear. This CDR3 is built from 12 residues. V was trimmed by 2 bases and J by 2 bases, leaving 4 bases between them. Germline lookup yields CDR1 SEHNR and CDR2 FQNEAQ (reference sequence).

This chain's CDR3 is CASSLGQFSDTQYF. As DNA, the CDR3 is TGTGCCAGCAGCCTGGGACAGTTCTCAGATACGCAGTATTTT. The chain recombines TRBV14 with TRBJ2-3; 7 positions match TRBD1. The length of the CDR3 is 14 residues. Germline assignment: CDR1 SGHDN and CDR2 FVKESK. Germline trimming cut 4 bases from V and 4 bases from J; bases unmatched to any gene: 5.

The chain couples TRBV6-5 to TRBJ1-1, with D uncertain. The CDR3 consists of 13 residues. V gave up 8 bases and J gave up 0 bases, with 10 bases separating them. Per germline, CDR1 MNHEY and CDR2 SVGAGI. CDR3 protein: CASEDGLNTEAFF. The DNA for the CDR3 is TGTGCCAGCGAGGACGGTCTGAACACTGAAGCTTTCTTT.

The chain joins TRBV18 to TRBJ2-1, with 7 bases lining up with TRBD1. The CDR3 loop spans 15 amino acids. From germline, CDR1 is KGHSH and CDR2 LQKENI. J was trimmed by 0 bases and V by 3 bases; bases with no gene match: 2. The CDR3 reads CASSPDRSSYNEQFF. CDR3 DNA: TGTGCCAGCTCACCGGACAGGAGCTCCTACAATGAGCAGTTCTTC.

The chain employs TRBV5-1 and TRBJ2-1; 7 bases align to TRBD2. V was pared by 1 base and J by 5 bases, with 6 bases of the junction left unmatched. The CDR3 runs 15 residues. CDR1 is SGHRS and CDR2 is YFSETQ in the germline V gene. The CDR3 sequence is CASSLLGGYNNEQFF. CDR3 in DNA: TGCGCCAGCAGCTTGTTGGGGGGGTATAACAATGAGCAGTTCTTC. The full variable domain, with the rest looked up from reference TRBV5-1 and TRBJ2-1, is KAGVTQTPRYLIKTRGQQVTLSCSPISGHRSVSWYQQTPGQGLQFLFEYFSETQRNKGNFPGRFSGRQFSNSRSEMNVSTLELGDSALYLCASSLLGGYNNEQFFGPGTRLTVL.

To note about this clone: This sample also contains other DNA sequences that code for the same CDR3. The chain has TRBV6-5 and TRBJ2-7; D remains ambiguous. Trimming stripped 2 bases from V and 2 bases from J, with 7 bases between. CDR3 length: 13 amino acids. The germline V gene has CDR1 MNHEY and CDR2 SVGAGI. CDR3 sequence reads: CASSYGRTYEQYF. The CDR3 region has the DNA TGTGCCAGCAGTTACGGCAGGACCTACGAGCAGTACTTC.

This chain uses TRBV11-2 with TRBJ1-3, with D uncertain. Trimming shortened V by 0 bases and J by 3 bases, and 0 bases separated the two germline ends. The CDR3 has 12 amino acids. Germline V gene sequence: CDR1 SGHAT, CDR2 FQNNGV. CDR3 coding DNA: TGTGCCAGCAGCTTAGATGGAAACACCATATATTTT. Its protein product is CASSLDGNTIYF.

The chain joins TRBV7-9 to TRBJ2-7; maybe TRBD2 (6 bases). Germline lookup yields CDR1 SEHNR and CDR2 FQNEAQ (reference sequence). CDR3 size: 12 residues. Between the trimmed V and J ends, which lost 8 bases and 0 bases, there was a span of 8 bases. The CDR3: CASGGSSYEQYF. The CDR3 DNA reads as TGTGCCAGCGGGGGGAGCTCCTACGAGCAGTACTTC.

Concerning this clone: Other DNA sequences of this sample code for an identical CDR3. The rearrangement joins TRBV6-5 to TRBJ1-2, with D maybe TRBD1 (6 bases). Trimming shortened V by 5 bases and J by 2 bases, and 9 bases separated the two germline ends. The CDR3 sequence is 13 residues long. CDR1 MNHEY and CDR2 SVGAGI come from the germline V gene. CDR3 sequence: CASSRDKNYGYTF. CDR3 bases: TGTGCCAGCAGTAGGGACAAGAACTATGGCTACACCTTC.

This chain links TRBV5-6 with TRBJ2-1, with 9 nucleotides matching TRBD1. The CDR3 loop spans 15 amino acids. V shed 3 bases, J shed 7 bases, and the junction held 8 bases outside the gene matches. Per the germline V gene, CDR1 is SGHDT and CDR2 is YYEEEE. The CDR3 nucleotides read TGTGCCAGCAGCTCGGGACAGGGTCAGGGGAATGAGCAGTTCTTC. Amino acid sequence: CASSSGQGQGNEQFF.